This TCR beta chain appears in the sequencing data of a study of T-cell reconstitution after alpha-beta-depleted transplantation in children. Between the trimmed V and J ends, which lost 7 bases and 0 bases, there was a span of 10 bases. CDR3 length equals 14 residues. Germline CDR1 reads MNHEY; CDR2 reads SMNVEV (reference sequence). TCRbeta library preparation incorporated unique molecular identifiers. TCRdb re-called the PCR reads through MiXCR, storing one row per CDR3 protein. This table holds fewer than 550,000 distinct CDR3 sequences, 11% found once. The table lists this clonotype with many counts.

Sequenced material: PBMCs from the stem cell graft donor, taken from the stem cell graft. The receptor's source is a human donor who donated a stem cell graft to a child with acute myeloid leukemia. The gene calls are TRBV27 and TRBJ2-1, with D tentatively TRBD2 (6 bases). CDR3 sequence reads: CASTPGGSYNEQFF. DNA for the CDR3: TGTGCCAGCACCCCCGGGGGCTCCTACAATGAGCAGTTCTTC.